This T cell receptor beta chain was identified during a study of early T cells in non-severe SARS-CoV-2 infection. Looking at the study overall: Sequencing used unsorted whole-blood bulk RNA, so chains lack pairing. Findings of the study overall: Using VDJdb, the matching emphasized anti-spike CD8 responses while missing private and CD4 specificities.

Unique molecular identifiers (one per individual cDNA molecule) were attached. One entry per CDR3 protein, called by TCRdb with MiXCR from the 5' RACE reads. This sample has roughly 50,000 distinct CDR3 sequences, with 7% to 10% found just once. The CDR3 has 14 residues. J was trimmed by 7 bases and V by 3 bases; bases with no gene match: 7. In its sample, this clonotype was seen a few times. Its antigen is unknown. Material for sequencing was whole blood. The rearrangement joins TRBV12-3 or TRBV12-4 to TRBJ2-7; 9 nucleotides line up with TRBD2. This sequence was found in an adult who was a healthcare worker with PCR-confirmed SARS-CoV-2 infection or an uninfected control (not recorded which). The CDR3 loop reads CASSLAGGPREQYF. DNA for the CDR3: TGTGCCAGCAGTTTGGCGGGGGGGCCTAGGGAGCAGTACTTC.